This is a list of T cell receptor beta chains from one sample in a study of PD-L1 blockade in urothelial cancer. Only in-frame clones appear in the TCRdb table, and some are missing; sequencing was by immunoSEQ multiplex PCR. The sample includes about 51,000 clones, approximately 86% of them seen just once. The sample in question was PBMCs, obtained around atezolizumab (anti-PD-L1) treatment. The source is a man aged 60 to 75 with urothelial cancer. Each CDR3 is given with its conserved first and last residue. The D gene is left open where the match is weak. Size tells how often a clone was seen (once, few, many) or the class of an expanded clone, and some rows leave it out.

D gene,J gene,clone size,V gene,CDR3 protein,CDR3 DNA
TRBD1,TRBJ1-1,-,TRBV6-1,CASTRQGMNTEAFF,TGTGCCAGCACCCGACAGGGAATGAACACTGAAGCTTTCTTT
-,TRBJ1-1,few,TRBV30,CAWSKVRGNKNTEAFF,TGTGCCTGGAGTAAAGTGAGGGGGAATAAGAACACTGAAGCTTTCTTT
TRBD1,TRBJ1-2,-,TRBV6-5,CASTQGQGNYGYTF,TGTGCCAGCACTCAAGGACAGGGGAACTATGGCTACACCTTC
-,TRBJ1-2,-,TRBV11-3,CASSPQSDGYTF,TGTGCCAGCAGCCCACAGTCGGATGGCTACACCTTC
-,TRBJ1-2,-,TRBV9,CASSVEPGTYGYTF,TGTGCCAGCAGCGTAGAGCCAGGAACATATGGCTACACCTTC
TRBD2,TRBJ2-3,-,TRBV7-3,CASSSLGTSGGTDTQYF,TGTGCCAGCAGCTCTCTCGGGACTAGCGGGGGCACAGATACGCAGTATTTT
TRBD1,TRBJ1-1,-,TRBV7-9,CASSQQGATEAFF,TGTGCCAGCAGCCAACAGGGGGCCACTGAAGCTTTCTTT
-,TRBJ2-5,once,TRBV5-6,CASSSWGGRETQYF,TGTGCCAGCAGCTCCTGGGGGGGGCGGGAGACCCAGTACTTC
TRBD2,TRBJ2-1,once,TRBV6-5,CASSRDGLAADEQFF,TGTGCCAGCAGTCGGGACGGACTAGCGGCGGATGAGCAGTTCTTC
-,TRBJ2-7,-,TRBV1,CTSSHQPGQGVYEQYF,TGCACCAGCAGCCACCAACCGGGACAGGGGGTCTACGAGCAGTACTTC
-,TRBJ2-7,-,TRBV7-8,CATGGSSYEQYF,TGTGCCACTGGAGGGTCCTCCTACGAGCAGTACTTC
TRBD1,TRBJ1-2,-,TRBV30,CAWEDRGNGYTF,TGTGCCTGGGAAGACAGGGGTAATGGCTACACCTTC
TRBD2,TRBJ2-7,-,TRBV4-3,CASSERRLAHEQYF,TGCGCCAGCAGCGAGAGAAGACTAGCGCACGAGCAGTACTTC
TRBD2,TRBJ2-5,once,TRBV19,CASSNPRLAGGGTQYF,TGTGCCAGTAGTAACCCCCGGCTAGCGGGAGGTGGGACCCAGTACTTC
-,TRBJ1-5,-,TRBV7-8,CASSLMDYYSNQPQHF,TGTGCCAGCAGCTTGATGGACTACTATAGCAATCAGCCCCAGCATTTT
TRBD1,TRBJ2-3,-,TRBV7-2,CASSWTGEDTQYF,TGTGCCAGCAGCTGGACAGGGGAAGATACGCAGTATTTT
-,TRBJ1-2,-,TRBV19,CASSIPGNRVLGYTF,TGTGCCAGTAGTATTCCAGGGAACAGGGTGCTTGGCTACACCTTC
-,TRBJ2-2,-,TRBV7-3,CASSLNGGSNTGELFF,TGTGCCAGCAGCTTAAACGGCGGATCGAACACCGGGGAGCTGTTTTTT
-,TRBJ2-1,-,TRBV11-3,CASSSPAAVYNEQFF,TGTGCCAGCAGCTCTCCAGCGGCGGTTTACAATGAGCAGTTCTTC
TRBD1,TRBJ1-2,once,TRBV5-4,CASSLSDWDRGREKYGYTF,TGTGCCAGCAGCTTGAGCGACTGGGACAGGGGGCGAGAAAAGTATGGCTACACCTTC
-,TRBJ1-2,-,TRBV18,CASSPQGNYGYTF,TGTGCCAGCTCACCACAGGGGAACTATGGCTACACCTTC
-,TRBJ1-5,-,TRBV10-3,CAISESASGGNQPQHF,TGTGCCATCAGTGAGTCGGCCAGTGGTGGCAATCAGCCCCAGCATTTT
-,TRBJ2-1,few,TRBV4-2,CASSRVKSPPRRLYNEQFF,TGTGCCAGCAGCCGAGTTAAATCCCCGCCGCGGAGGCTCTACAATGAGCAGTTCTTC
TRBD2,TRBJ2-7,-,TRBV5-8,CASRSSGGTYEQYF,TGTGCCAGCAGGTCTAGCGGGGGAACCTACGAGCAGTACTTC
-,TRBJ1-4,-,TRBV6-5,CASSYSQLPEKLFF,TGTGCCAGCAGTTACTCCCAGTTGCCGGAAAAACTGTTTTTT
-,TRBJ1-2,-,TRBV6-1,CASSQSGGEIYGYTF,TGTGCCAGCAGTCAATCGGGGGGAGAAATCTATGGCTACACCTTC
TRBD1,TRBJ1-1,-,TRBV29-1,CSAQAGQGNTEAFF,TGCAGCGCCCAGGCGGGACAGGGGAACACTGAAGCTTTCTTT